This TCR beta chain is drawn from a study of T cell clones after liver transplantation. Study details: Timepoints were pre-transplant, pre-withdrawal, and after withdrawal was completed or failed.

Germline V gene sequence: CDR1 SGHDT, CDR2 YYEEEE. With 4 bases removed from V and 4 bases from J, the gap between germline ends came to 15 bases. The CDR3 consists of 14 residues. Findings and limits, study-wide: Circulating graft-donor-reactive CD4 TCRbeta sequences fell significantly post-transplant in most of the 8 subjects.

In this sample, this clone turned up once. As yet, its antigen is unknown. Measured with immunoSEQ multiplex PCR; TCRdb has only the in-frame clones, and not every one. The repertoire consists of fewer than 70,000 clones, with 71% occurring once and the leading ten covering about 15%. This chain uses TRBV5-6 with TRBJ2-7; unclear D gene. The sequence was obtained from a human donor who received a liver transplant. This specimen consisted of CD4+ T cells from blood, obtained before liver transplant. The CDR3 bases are TGTGCCAGCAGCCCGATAGGCAGGCATTACGAGCAGTACTTC. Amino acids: CASSPIGRHYEQYF.